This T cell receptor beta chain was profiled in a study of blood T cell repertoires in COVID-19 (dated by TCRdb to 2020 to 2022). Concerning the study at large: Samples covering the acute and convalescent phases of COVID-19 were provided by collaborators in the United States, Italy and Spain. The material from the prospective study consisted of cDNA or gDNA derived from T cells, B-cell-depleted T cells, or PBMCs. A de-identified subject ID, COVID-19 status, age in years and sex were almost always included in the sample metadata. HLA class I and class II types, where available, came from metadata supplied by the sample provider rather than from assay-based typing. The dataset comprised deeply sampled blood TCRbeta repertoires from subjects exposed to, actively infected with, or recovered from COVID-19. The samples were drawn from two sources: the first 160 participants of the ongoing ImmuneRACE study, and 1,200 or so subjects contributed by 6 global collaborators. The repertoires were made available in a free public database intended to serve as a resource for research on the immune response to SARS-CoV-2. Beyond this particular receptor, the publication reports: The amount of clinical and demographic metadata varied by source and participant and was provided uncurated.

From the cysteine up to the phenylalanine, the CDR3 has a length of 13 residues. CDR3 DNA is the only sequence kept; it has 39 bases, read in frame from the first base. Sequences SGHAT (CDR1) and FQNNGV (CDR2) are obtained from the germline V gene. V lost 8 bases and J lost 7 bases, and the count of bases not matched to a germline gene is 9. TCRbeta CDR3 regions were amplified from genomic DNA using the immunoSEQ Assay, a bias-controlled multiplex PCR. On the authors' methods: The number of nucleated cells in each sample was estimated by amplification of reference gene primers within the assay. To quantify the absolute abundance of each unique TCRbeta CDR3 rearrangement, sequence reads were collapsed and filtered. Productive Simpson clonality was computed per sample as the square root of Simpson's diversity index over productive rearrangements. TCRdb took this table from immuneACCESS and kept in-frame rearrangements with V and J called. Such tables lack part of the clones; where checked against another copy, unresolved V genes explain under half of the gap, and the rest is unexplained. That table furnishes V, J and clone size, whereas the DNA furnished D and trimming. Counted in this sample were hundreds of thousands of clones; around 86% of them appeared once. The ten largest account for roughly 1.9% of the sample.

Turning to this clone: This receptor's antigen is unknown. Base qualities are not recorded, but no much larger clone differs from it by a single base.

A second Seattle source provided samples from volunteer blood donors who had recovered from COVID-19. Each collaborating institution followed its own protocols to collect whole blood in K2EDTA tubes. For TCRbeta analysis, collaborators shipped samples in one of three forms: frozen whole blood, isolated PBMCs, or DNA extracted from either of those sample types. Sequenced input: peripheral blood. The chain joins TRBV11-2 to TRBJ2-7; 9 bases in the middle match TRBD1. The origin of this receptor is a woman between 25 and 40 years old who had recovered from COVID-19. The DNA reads TGTGCCAGCCTTCGGACAGGGGAGGGGGAGCAGTACTTC. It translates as CASLRTGEGEQYF. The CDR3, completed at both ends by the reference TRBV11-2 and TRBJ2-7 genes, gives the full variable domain EAGVAQSPRYKIIEKRQSVAFWCNPISGHATLYWYQQILGQGPKLLIQFQNNGVVDDSQLPKDRFSAERLKGVDSTLKIQPAKLEDSAVYLCASLRTGEGEQYFGPGTRLTVT.